The rows below give T cell receptor beta chains drawn from one sample of a study of Graves' ophthalmopathy and Graves' hyperthyroidism. TCRdb re-analysed the multiplex PCR reads in MiXCR, keeping a single row per CDR3 protein. The sample yields 620,000 or so distinct CDR3 sequences, about a fifth seen once. The sequenced sample was peripheral blood. All receptors derive from a woman aged 18-29 years with stable Graves' hyperthyroidism. Some clones in this sample may be carry-over from other donors' samples. CDR3s leave out the opening cysteine and the closing phenylalanine or tryptophan. Fields, in order: V gene, J gene, CDR3 length, CDR3 protein.

V gene: TRBV12-3/TRBV12-4; J gene: TRBJ2-7; CDR3 length: 11; CDR3 protein: ASSFSVVYEQY
V gene: TRBV6-5; J gene: TRBJ1-1; CDR3 length: 12; CDR3 protein: ASSWSRVGTEAF
V gene: TRBV20-1; J gene: TRBJ1-3; CDR3 length: 13; CDR3 protein: SANPTGKPGNTIY
V gene: TRBV5-1; J gene: TRBJ2-5; CDR3 length: 15; CDR3 protein: ASSTGTSGRGEETQY
V gene: TRBV24-1; J gene: TRBJ2-5; CDR3 length: 11; CDR3 protein: ATSDPSQETQY
V gene: TRBV29-1; J gene: TRBJ1-2; CDR3 length: 12; CDR3 protein: SVVSGALNYGYT
V gene: TRBV5-4; J gene: TRBJ2-7; CDR3 length: 15; CDR3 protein: ASSFTKRGDFPPEQY
V gene: TRBV11-1; J gene: TRBJ1-3; CDR3 length: 15; CDR3 protein: ASSLLVQSRSGNTIY
V gene: TRBV4-1; J gene: TRBJ1-5; CDR3 length: 12; CDR3 protein: ASSQEGGGQPQH
V gene: TRBV27; J gene: TRBJ1-2; CDR3 length: 13; CDR3 protein: ASSLRGPRDYGYT
V gene: TRBV12-3/TRBV12-4; J gene: TRBJ1-1; CDR3 length: 13; CDR3 protein: ASRGNRGENTEAF
V gene: TRBV6-1; J gene: TRBJ1-5; CDR3 length: 13; CDR3 protein: ASSGYRGGGQPQH
V gene: TRBV7-3; J gene: TRBJ1-1; CDR3 length: 11; CDR3 protein: ASSHTSNTEAF
V gene: TRBV10-3; J gene: TRBJ2-7; CDR3 length: 13; CDR3 protein: AISLPGQGSYEQY
V gene: TRBV4-1; J gene: TRBJ1-2; CDR3 length: 14; CDR3 protein: ASSQQGQGFNYGYT
V gene: TRBV6-5; J gene: TRBJ2-7; CDR3 length: 12; CDR3 protein: ASSSARTGGEQY